This is a list of T cell receptor beta chains from one sample in a study of blood T cell repertoires in COVID-19. Assay used: immunoSEQ multiplex PCR; TCRdb lists only in-frame clones, some missing. The sample consists of approximately 200,000 clones, 88% of them appearing once. The sample comprised peripheral blood. The receptors were sampled from a man in his 70s with acute or convalescent COVID-19. The CDR3 runs from the conserved cysteine through the conserved F or W. Fields, in order: J gene, V gene, D gene, clone size, CDR3 protein, CDR3 DNA. The D gene is left open where the match is weak. Expanded clones get a size class; other rows say once, few or many, or leave the size out.

J gene: TRBJ1-1; V gene: TRBV5-8; D gene: .; clone size: .; CDR3 protein: CASSLIQMNTEAFF; CDR3 DNA: TGTGCCAGCAGCTTGATACAGATGAACACTGAAGCTTTCTTT
J gene: TRBJ2-1; V gene: TRBV29-1; D gene: .; clone size: .; CDR3 protein: CSVVPGTSQFF; CDR3 DNA: TGCAGCGTAGTACCCGGGACTTCGCAGTTCTTC
J gene: TRBJ1-4; V gene: TRBV4-1; D gene: .; clone size: .; CDR3 protein: CASSQEGPVNNEKLFF; CDR3 DNA: TGCGCCAGCAGCCAAGAGGGGCCCGTCAATAATGAAAAACTGTTTTTT
J gene: TRBJ2-3; V gene: TRBV2; D gene: TRBD1; clone size: .; CDR3 protein: CASSDPGTAESTDTQYF; CDR3 DNA: TGTGCCAGCAGTGACCCCGGGACAGCAGAAAGCACAGATACGCAGTATTTT
J gene: TRBJ2-5; V gene: TRBV7-2; D gene: TRBD2; clone size: .; CDR3 protein: CASSPGLAQETQYF; CDR3 DNA: TGTGCCAGCAGCCCGGGACTAGCCCAAGAGACCCAGTACTTC
J gene: TRBJ2-7; V gene: TRBV10-3; D gene: TRBD1; clone size: .; CDR3 protein: CAISESTGGGDEQYF; CDR3 DNA: TGTGCCATCAGTGAGTCGACAGGGGGCGGCGACGAGCAGTACTTC
J gene: TRBJ1-5; V gene: TRBV28; D gene: .; clone size: .; CDR3 protein: CASSGVAGRWPQHF; CDR3 DNA: TGTGCCAGCAGTGGTGTGGCAGGGCGCTGGCCCCAGCATTTT
J gene: TRBJ1-5; V gene: TRBV27; D gene: .; clone size: once; CDR3 protein: CASRTEQGSNQPQHF; CDR3 DNA: TGTGCCAGCAGAACCGAACAGGGTAGCAATCAGCCCCAGCATTTT
J gene: TRBJ2-5; V gene: TRBV7-9; D gene: TRBD2; clone size: .; CDR3 protein: CASSFGAGGGETQYF; CDR3 DNA: TGTGCCAGCAGCTTTGGAGCGGGGGGCGGGGAGACCCAGTACTTC
J gene: TRBJ2-7; V gene: TRBV3-1/TRBV3-2; D gene: TRBD1; clone size: .; CDR3 protein: CASSPLKRGPYEQYF; CDR3 DNA: TGTGCCAGCAGCCCTTTAAAAAGGGGGCCCTACGAGCAGTACTTC
J gene: TRBJ1-4; V gene: TRBV10-3; D gene: .; clone size: .; CDR3 protein: CATNEGEKLFF; CDR3 DNA: TGTGCCACTAACGAGGGCGAAAAACTGTTTTTT
J gene: TRBJ2-2; V gene: TRBV2; D gene: TRBD2; clone size: .; CDR3 protein: CASRTGGTGELFF; CDR3 DNA: TGTGCCAGCAGGACGGGAGGGACCGGGGAGCTGTTTTTT
J gene: TRBJ2-3; V gene: TRBV27; D gene: TRBD2; clone size: many; CDR3 protein: CASSNQAGEGPDTQYF; CDR3 DNA: TGTGCCAGCAGCAACCAAGCGGGAGAGGGGCCAGATACGCAGTATTTT
J gene: TRBJ1-3; V gene: TRBV18; D gene: TRBD1; clone size: once; CDR3 protein: CASSQGTASGNTIYF; CDR3 DNA: TGTGCCAGCTCACAAGGGACAGCCTCTGGAAACACCATATATTTT
J gene: TRBJ2-2; V gene: TRBV5-4; D gene: TRBD2; clone size: .; CDR3 protein: CATAGGTNTGELFF; CDR3 DNA: TGTGCCACAGCGGGAGGCACGAACACCGGGGAGCTGTTTTTT